This TCR beta chain was identified in a study of T-cell reconstitution after alpha-beta-depleted transplantation in children. This clonotype showed up many times. A library of TCRbeta sequences, prepared with unique molecular identifiers, was generated. MiXCR, run by TCRdb on the PCR reads, gives a single entry per CDR3 protein. The sample yields 200,000 to 300,000 distinct CDR3 sequences, around 12% seen once. Looked up from germline, CDR1 is SGDLS and CDR2 is YYNGEE. The CDR3 extends over 15 amino acids. Trimming cost V 4 bases and J 7 bases; bases outside gene matches: 10. The receptor was isolated from a human donor who donated a stem cell graft to a child with acute lymphoblastic leukemia. The material was PBMCs from the stem cell graft donor, obtained from the stem cell graft. The V gene is TRBV9, the J gene TRBJ2-1; 8 bases line up with TRBD1. CDR3 amino acids: CASSPQGVKTNEQFF. CDR3 DNA: TGTGCCAGCAGCCCACAGGGGGTTAAAACGAATGAGCAGTTCTTC. The full variable domain, in which reference TRBV9 and TRBJ2-1 provide the parts outside the CDR3, is DSGVTQTPKHLITATGQRVTLRCSPRSGDLSVYWYQQSLDQGLQFLIQYYNGEERAKGNILERFSAQQFPDLHSELNLSSLELGDSALYFCASSPQGVKTNEQFFGPGTRLTVL.